This record covers a single TCR beta chain. It lacks a known antigen. Base qualities were left out, and no much larger clone turns up one base away. V drops 0 bases and J drops 3 bases, leaving 8 bases in between. From the germline V gene (reference sequence), CDR1 is MNHEY and CDR2 is SMNVEV. The cysteine opens and the phenylalanine closes a CDR3 of 14 amino acids. Only the CDR3 portion is preserved as DNA: 42 bases, with reading frame beginning at the first base. The immunoSEQ Assay, a bias-controlled multiplex PCR, was used to amplify TCRbeta CDR3 regions from genomic DNA. Per the authors' processing: The number of nucleated cells in each sample was estimated by amplification of reference gene primers within the assay. To quantify the absolute abundance of each unique TCRbeta CDR3 rearrangement, sequence reads were collapsed and filtered. For each sample, productive Simpson clonality was calculated by taking the square root of Simpson's diversity index across productive rearrangements. Not all clones reach the TCRdb copy of this immuneACCESS table, which keeps in-frame sequences only. Checked studies attribute under half of the gap to unresolved V genes and leave the rest unexplained. V, J and clone size reflect that table, while D and trimming were determined from the DNA. The sample table records hundreds of thousands of clones; around 89% of these occur just once. The top ten constitute roughly 0.26% of the sample.

This entry comes from a study of blood T cell repertoires in COVID-19 (dated by TCRdb to the early 2020s). The study in broad terms: Collaborator samples came from the United States, Italy and Spain and covered acute and convalescent phases of COVID-19. The material from the prospective study consisted of cDNA or gDNA derived from T cells, B-cell-depleted T cells, or PBMCs. A de-identified subject ID, COVID-19 status, age in years and sex were almost always included in the sample metadata. The samples were drawn from the first 160 participants of the ongoing ImmuneRACE study and from some 1,300 subjects provided by 6 global collaborators. A freely available public database, intended as a resource for researchers studying the immune response to SARS-CoV-2, is where the repertoires were released. Deeply sampled blood TCRbeta repertoires from subjects exposed to, actively infected with, or recovered from COVID-19 were included in the dataset. Where available, HLA class I and class II types were obtained from metadata supplied by the sample provider rather than from assay-based typing. What the study reported, not specific to this receptor: The quantity of clinical and demographic metadata differed by source and by participant and was supplied without curation.

The collaborating institutions used their own protocols to collect whole blood in K2EDTA tubes. For TCRbeta analysis, collaborator samples were shipped as frozen whole blood, as isolated PBMCs, or as DNA extracted from either sample type. This TCR came from a woman under 30 with acute or convalescent COVID-19. Sequencing was performed on peripheral blood. The rearranged segments are TRBV27 and TRBJ1-2; the D gene is perhaps TRBD1, from 5 matching bases. The CDR3 corresponds to CASSLSAGDYGYTF. The DNA reads as follows: TGTGCCAGCAGTTTATCGGCGGGGGACTATGGCTACACCTTC.